Listed below are T cell receptor beta chains from one sample, sequenced in a study of identical twins. TCRdb independently ran MiXCR on the 5' RACE reads; one entry per CDR3 protein. The table lists just under 550,000 distinct CDR3 sequences, roughly 15% of them singletons. These sequences were also reported in another study, on yellow fever vaccine responses in identical twins.

Sequenced: CD4+ T cells sorted from blood. The receptors stem from a woman aged 18-29 years in good health. The CDR3 runs from the conserved cysteine through the conserved F or W. A D gene is named only where the DNA matches it firmly. Clone sizes are given selectively: once, few, many, or a class where the clone is expanded.

V gene: TRBV9; D gene: .; J gene: TRBJ2-1; clone size: .; CDR3 protein: CASSVVVFEQFF; CDR3 DNA: TGTGCCAGCAGCGTAGTGGTGTTTGAGCAGTTCTTC
V gene: TRBV5-1; D gene: .; J gene: TRBJ2-1; clone size: .; CDR3 protein: CASSLDGQNYGEQFF; CDR3 DNA: TGCGCCAGCAGCTTGGACGGACAGAATTATGGTGAGCAGTTCTTC
V gene: TRBV29-1; D gene: TRBD2; J gene: TRBJ2-2; clone size: .; CDR3 protein: CSVTGLANTGELFF; CDR3 DNA: TGCAGCGTTACGGGACTAGCGAACACCGGGGAGCTGTTTTTT
V gene: TRBV25-1; D gene: .; J gene: TRBJ1-1; clone size: few; CDR3 protein: CASSPVGGKRNTEAFF; CDR3 DNA: TGTGCCAGCAGTCCCGTAGGGGGTAAGAGGAACACTGAAGCTTTCTTT
V gene: TRBV20-1; D gene: TRBD2; J gene: TRBJ2-1; clone size: few; CDR3 protein: CSARDQPSGAWGFF; CDR3 DNA: TGCAGTGCTAGAGATCAGCCTAGCGGGGCCTGGGGGTTCTTC
V gene: TRBV6-6; D gene: .; J gene: TRBJ2-3; clone size: many; CDR3 protein: CASSYTGDTQYF; CDR3 DNA: TGTGCCAGCAGCTACACCGGGGATACGCAGTATTTT
V gene: TRBV4-1; D gene: .; J gene: TRBJ2-4; clone size: many; CDR3 protein: CASSQSKLLAKNIQYF; CDR3 DNA: TGCGCCAGCAGCCAGTCGAAACTCTTGGCCAAAAACATTCAGTACTTC
V gene: TRBV14; D gene: .; J gene: TRBJ1-4; clone size: few; CDR3 protein: CASSLPGGGEKLFF; CDR3 DNA: TGTGCCAGCAGCCTCCCCGGTGGGGGCGAAAAACTGTTTTTT
V gene: TRBV10-3; D gene: TRBD1; J gene: TRBJ2-7; clone size: few; CDR3 protein: CAISAGGNSYEQYF; CDR3 DNA: TGTGCCATCAGTGCAGGGGGAAACTCCTACGAGCAGTACTTC
V gene: TRBV20-1; D gene: .; J gene: TRBJ1-2; clone size: few; CDR3 protein: CSASTDGNYGYTF; CDR3 DNA: TGCAGTGCTAGTACGGACGGAAACTATGGCTACACCTTC
V gene: TRBV11-2; D gene: TRBD2; J gene: TRBJ2-3; clone size: .; CDR3 protein: CASSRRLAGGFSTDTQYF; CDR3 DNA: TGTGCCAGCAGTCGTCGACTAGCGGGAGGGTTTAGCACAGATACGCAGTATTTT
V gene: TRBV27; D gene: TRBD2; J gene: TRBJ2-7; clone size: .; CDR3 protein: CASSFTSGAYEQYF; CDR3 DNA: TGTGCCAGCAGTTTTACGAGCGGGGCTTACGAGCAGTACTTC
V gene: TRBV20-1; D gene: .; J gene: TRBJ2-1; clone size: .; CDR3 protein: CSASTSGPRQFF; CDR3 DNA: TGCAGTGCTAGTACCAGCGGACCCAGGCAGTTCTTC
V gene: TRBV10-1; D gene: .; J gene: TRBJ2-5; clone size: many; CDR3 protein: CASSGLLKETQYF; CDR3 DNA: TGCGCCAGCAGTGGACTCCTTAAAGAGACCCAGTACTTC
V gene: TRBV12-3/TRBV12-4; D gene: .; J gene: TRBJ1-1; clone size: .; CDR3 protein: CASSLMSRVEAFF; CDR3 DNA: TGTGCCAGCAGTTTGATGAGTAGGGTTGAAGCTTTCTTT
V gene: TRBV7-2; D gene: TRBD2; J gene: TRBJ2-1; clone size: .; CDR3 protein: CASSLEGTSPNEQFF; CDR3 DNA: TGTGCCAGCAGCTTAGAAGGGACTAGCCCTAATGAGCAGTTCTTC
V gene: TRBV5-1; D gene: .; J gene: TRBJ1-1; clone size: .; CDR3 protein: CASSPRPSLSMNTEAFF; CDR3 DNA: TGCGCCAGCAGCCCCCGGCCCAGCCTGAGTATGAACACTGAAGCTTTCTTT
V gene: TRBV5-1; D gene: .; J gene: TRBJ2-1; clone size: few; CDR3 protein: CASSLYEGLSYNEQFF; CDR3 DNA: TGCGCCAGCAGCTTGTACGAGGGGCTCTCCTACAATGAGCAGTTCTTC
V gene: TRBV24-1; D gene: TRBD2; J gene: TRBJ2-3; clone size: .; CDR3 protein: CATSDETSGSTDTQYF; CDR3 DNA: TGTGCCACCAGTGATGAGACTAGCGGAAGCACAGATACGCAGTATTTT
V gene: TRBV4-1; D gene: .; J gene: TRBJ2-1; clone size: .; CDR3 protein: CASSQSTGLPPLFF; CDR3 DNA: TGCGCCAGCAGCCAATCGACAGGCTTACCCCCTTTGTTCTTC
V gene: TRBV7-9; D gene: TRBD1; J gene: TRBJ1-2; clone size: .; CDR3 protein: CASSSPGTGHTF; CDR3 DNA: TGTGCCAGCAGTTCCCCTGGGACAGGGCACACCTTC
V gene: TRBV15; D gene: .; J gene: TRBJ1-1; clone size: few; CDR3 protein: CATSRGGAYTEAFF; CDR3 DNA: TGTGCCACCAGCAGAGGGGGGGCGTATACTGAAGCTTTCTTT
V gene: TRBV10-3; D gene: .; J gene: TRBJ2-1; clone size: few; CDR3 protein: CAITAVSYNEQFF; CDR3 DNA: TGTGCCATCACCGCAGTCTCCTACAATGAGCAGTTCTTC
V gene: TRBV7-3; D gene: .; J gene: TRBJ2-1; clone size: .; CDR3 protein: CASSLRPAGAYNEQFF; CDR3 DNA: TGTGCCAGCAGCTTAAGACCCGCTGGGGCTTACAATGAGCAGTTCTTC
V gene: TRBV14; D gene: .; J gene: TRBJ2-3; clone size: .; CDR3 protein: CASSLLSGTSTDTQYF; CDR3 DNA: TGTGCCAGCAGCCTGCTTAGCGGTACTAGCACAGATACGCAGTATTTT
V gene: TRBV20-1; D gene: .; J gene: TRBJ2-1; clone size: .; CDR3 protein: CSASSNNEQFF; CDR3 DNA: TGCAGTGCTAGTTCGAACAATGAGCAGTTCTTC
V gene: TRBV6-1; D gene: .; J gene: TRBJ2-1; clone size: many; CDR3 protein: CASSEYTGEQFF; CDR3 DNA: TGTGCCAGCAGTGAATACACGGGTGAGCAGTTCTTC
V gene: TRBV5-1; D gene: TRBD1; J gene: TRBJ2-7; clone size: .; CDR3 protein: CASSEGQGNHEQYF; CDR3 DNA: TGCGCCAGCAGCGAGGGACAGGGGAACCACGAGCAGTACTTC
V gene: TRBV20-1; D gene: .; J gene: TRBJ2-1; clone size: .; CDR3 protein: CSARLPAGNEQFF; CDR3 DNA: TGCAGTGCTAGACTACCTGCGGGCAATGAGCAGTTCTTC
V gene: TRBV6-1; D gene: .; J gene: TRBJ1-6; clone size: .; CDR3 protein: CASSKDSNTYNSPLHF; CDR3 DNA: TGTGCCAGCAGCAAGGACAGTAATACTTATAATTCACCCCTCCACTTT
V gene: TRBV5-1; D gene: TRBD2; J gene: TRBJ2-1; clone size: .; CDR3 protein: CASSSWTRDEQFF; CDR3 DNA: TGCGCCAGCAGCTCCTGGACTAGGGATGAGCAGTTCTTC
V gene: TRBV28; D gene: .; J gene: TRBJ2-5; clone size: few; CDR3 protein: CASSLFASFQETQYF; CDR3 DNA: TGTGCCAGCAGTTTATTCGCCAGTTTTCAAGAGACCCAGTACTTC
V gene: TRBV2; D gene: .; J gene: TRBJ2-4; clone size: .; CDR3 protein: CASSGPDGAKNIQYF; CDR3 DNA: TGTGCCAGCAGTGGTCCGGACGGGGCCAAAAACATTCAGTACTTC
V gene: TRBV28; D gene: .; J gene: TRBJ1-5; clone size: .; CDR3 protein: CASSPWDGLNNQPQHF; CDR3 DNA: TGTGCCAGCAGCCCCTGGGACGGCTTAAACAATCAGCCCCAGCATTTT
V gene: TRBV29-1; D gene: .; J gene: TRBJ2-7; clone size: many; CDR3 protein: CSVESMEGPSYEQYF; CDR3 DNA: TGCAGCGTTGAATCGATGGAGGGGCCTTCCTACGAGCAGTACTTC
V gene: TRBV7-3; D gene: .; J gene: TRBJ2-1; clone size: .; CDR3 protein: CASSPGLQRNHEQFF; CDR3 DNA: TGTGCCAGCAGCCCAGGGTTACAGAGAAATCATGAGCAGTTCTTC
V gene: TRBV10-3; D gene: .; J gene: TRBJ2-5; clone size: few; CDR3 protein: CAISDNLLQETQYF; CDR3 DNA: TGTGCCATCAGCGATAACCTATTACAAGAGACCCAGTACTTC
V gene: TRBV20-1; D gene: .; J gene: TRBJ1-2; clone size: .; CDR3 protein: CSARGTGYGYTF; CDR3 DNA: TGCAGTGCTAGAGGAACAGGCTATGGCTACACCTTC
V gene: TRBV7-2; D gene: TRBD2; J gene: TRBJ2-1; clone size: few; CDR3 protein: CASSLGLSGGEGEQFF; CDR3 DNA: TGTGCCAGCAGCTTAGGGCTCAGCGGGGGGGAAGGTGAGCAGTTCTTC
V gene: TRBV7-3; D gene: TRBD1; J gene: TRBJ2-7; clone size: .; CDR3 protein: CASSPSGGEYEQYF; CDR3 DNA: TGTGCCAGCAGCCCGTCAGGGGGTGAATACGAGCAGTACTTC
V gene: TRBV20-1; D gene: .; J gene: TRBJ2-3; clone size: .; CDR3 protein: CSARAGAATDTQYF; CDR3 DNA: TGCAGTGCTAGAGCGGGGGCCGCCACAGATACGCAGTATTTT